These 27 T cell receptor beta chains share one sample of origin, sequenced in a study of OX40 agonist ivuxolimab in advanced cancers. This table comes from immunoSEQ multiplex PCR, and its TCRdb copy is limited to in-frame clones, with some not included. The sample carries 80,000 to 100,000 clones, roughly 85% recorded once. The sequences come from CD4+ or CD8+ T cells sorted from blood, collected in a trial of the OX40 agonist ivuxolimab. Every receptor here comes from an adult with an advanced solid tumor such as melanoma, head and neck, liver or kidney cancer.

The chain links TRBV2 to TRBJ1-2; unclear D gene. The CDR3 covers 11 residues. Germline values: CDR1 SNHLY, CDR2 FYNNEI. The ends were cut back, 3 bases at V and 8 bases at J, with 7 bases in the middle. The CDR3 nucleotides are TGTGCCAGCAGTGATTTGGGAGGCTACACCTTC. Residues: CASSDLGGYTF.

The gene calls are TRBV2 and TRBJ2-7, with D possibly TRBD2 on 6 matching bases. CDR3 size: 15 residues. Germline CDR1 is SNHLY and CDR2 is FYNNEI. V gave up 4 bases and J gave up 2 bases, with 15 bases separating them. CDR3 in amino acids: CASSGRGGETYEQYF. The CDR3 DNA sequence: TGTGCCAGCAGTGGGCGGGGTGGGGAGACCTACGAGCAGTACTTC.

The chain carries TRBV7-2 and TRBJ1-1; a possible D gene is TRBD1 (6 bases). Germline V gene lookup returns CDR1 SGHTA and CDR2 FQGNSA. This CDR3 has 17 amino acids. With 2 bases removed from V and 0 bases from J, the gap between germline ends came to 16 bases. The chain's CDR3 is CASSLFSPGQMNTEAFF. The CDR3 DNA reads TGTGCCAGCAGCTTATTCAGTCCCGGACAGATGAACACTGAAGCTTTCTTT.

V gene TRBV14 combines with J gene TRBJ2-7; D tentatively fits TRBD1 or TRBD2 (5 bases each). V lost 2 bases and J 12 bases, leaving 14 bases between the germline ends. Per germline, CDR1 SGHDN and CDR2 FVKESK. This CDR3 is built from 12 residues. The CDR3 protein is CASSQPQERLYF. Here the CDR3 DNA reads TGTGCCAGCAGCCAACCACAGGAGCGGCTGTACTTC.

CDR3 nucleotides: TGTGCCAGCAGCTTCACGGGGGACGGGGAGCTGTTTTTT. As protein: CASSFTGDGELFF. The chain has TRBV7-9 and TRBJ2-2; possibly TRBD2 for D (6 bases). Per germline, CDR1 SEHNR and CDR2 FQNEAQ (reference sequence). The CDR3 runs to 13 residues. V gave up 3 bases and J gave up 7 bases, with 9 bases separating them.

V is TRBV10-3 and J is TRBJ1-4; maybe TRBD1 (6 bases). This CDR3 has 14 amino acids. Germline CDR1 is ENHRY and CDR2 is SYGVKD. Trimming shortened V by 0 bases and J by 5 bases, and 7 bases separated the two germline ends. The CDR3 nucleotides are TGTGCCATCAGTGAGTCCACAGGGAATGAAAAACTGTTTTTT. Protein: CAISESTGNEKLFF.

The CDR3 DNA is TGTGCCAGCAGCCCAGGGGGTTGGACCTACGAGCAGTACTTC. Protein: CASSPGGWTYEQYF. This rearrangement joins TRBV7-9 to TRBJ2-5; 7 bases map to TRBD1. The assigned J gene may be wrong: the sequence end matches TRBJ2-7 better. CDR1 and CDR2 (germline): SEHNR, FQNEAQ (reference sequence). The CDR3 totals 14 residues.

V gene TRBV7-9 combines with J gene TRBJ2-1, with D perhaps being TRBD1 or TRBD2 (6 bases each). V lost 2 bases to trimming and J lost 4 bases, with 12 bases between them. CDR3 length equals 15 residues. CDR1 is SEHNR, CDR2 FQNEAQ, per germline (reference sequence). The CDR3 protein is CASSLLTGLYNEQFF. The CDR3 DNA reads TGTGCCAGCAGCTTACTGACAGGACTATACAATGAGCAGTTCTTC.

The rearrangement uses TRBV5-1 and TRBJ2-2; TRBD1 is a possible D gene (6 bases). Per germline, CDR1 SGHRS and CDR2 YFSETQ. The CDR3 spans 18 residues. V lost 4 bases to trimming and J lost 2 bases, with 21 bases between them. DNA of the CDR3: TGCGCCAGCAGCCGACGCCCATTAGGGGGTAGTAACACCGGGGAGCTGTTTTTT. It is translated as CASSRRPLGGSNTGELFF. The full variable domain, with the rest looked up from reference TRBV5-1 and TRBJ2-2, is KAGVTQTPRYLIKTRGQQVTLSCSPISGHRSVSWYQQTPGQGLQFLFEYFSETQRNKGNFPGRFSGRQFSNSRSEMNVSTLELGDSALYLCASSRRPLGGSNTGELFFGEGSRLTVL.

The chain uses TRBV4-2 and TRBJ2-5; maybe TRBD2 (5 bases). V lost 1 base and J lost 5, with 11 bases in between. The V gene's germline CDR1 is LGHNA and CDR2 YNFKEQ. CDR3 size: 14 residues. CDR3 amino acids: CASSQVPPGETQYF. The DNA of the CDR3 is TGTGCCAGCAGCCAAGTTCCCCCGGGGGAGACCCAGTACTTC.

The chain is built from TRBV28 and TRBJ2-7, with D perhaps TRBD2 (5 bases). This CDR3 has 18 residues. Between the trimmed V and J ends, which lost 5 bases and 0 bases, there was a span of 23 bases. The germline gives CDR1 MDHEN, CDR2 SYDVKM. The CDR3 loop reads CASSPTHLAGIRSYEQYF. The DNA for the CDR3 is TGTGCCAGCAGTCCCACCCACTTGGCCGGGATTCGCTCCTACGAGCAGTACTTC.

CDR3 sequence reads: CASSMDSTYGYTF. CDR3 nucleotides: TGTGCCAGCAGTATGGACAGTACCTATGGCTACACCTTC. The chain joins TRBV28 to TRBJ1-2, with D possibly TRBD1 on 6 matching bases. V was trimmed by 5 bases and J by 4 bases, leaving 11 bases between them. Germline V CDR1 and CDR2: MDHEN, SYDVKM. The CDR3 spans 13 residues.

This clone appeared once. V and J are TRBV29-1 and TRBJ2-6, with D tentatively TRBD1 or TRBD2 (6 bases each). V lost 6 bases and J 3 bases, leaving 12 bases between the germline ends. CDR1 is SQVTM and CDR2 is ANQGSEA in the germline V gene. The CDR3 runs 14 residues. Written as DNA, the CDR3 is TGCAGCGTCGTAGGGGGAGGTGGGGCCAACGTCCTGACTTTC. It codes for CSVVGGGGANVLTF. The full variable domain, with the rest looked up from reference TRBV29-1 and TRBJ2-6, is SAVISQKPSRDICQRGTSLTIQCQVDSQVTMMFWYRQQPGQSLTLIATANQGSEATYESGFVIDKFPISRPNLTFSTLTVSNMSPEDSSIYLCSVVGGGGANVLTFGAGSRLTVL.

The rearrangement uses TRBV7-8 and TRBJ1-4; D is perhaps TRBD1 (6 bases). The CDR3 extends over 16 amino acids. Germline-derived CDR1 and CDR2 are SGHVS and FQNEAQ. Trimming removed 4 bases at V and 7 bases at J, with 19 bases between. CDR3 nucleotides: TGTGCCAGCAGCTCGGGGGTAGGGGGTTACGGTGAAAAACTGTTTTTT. Amino acids: CASSSGVGGYGEKLFF.

The rearrangement links TRBV28 to TRBJ1-4; TRBD1 agrees at 9 bases. The germline gives CDR1 MDHEN, CDR2 SYDVKM. The CDR3 is made up of 13 amino acids. V shed 6 bases and J 8 bases; nucleotides not matched to a gene: 4. The CDR3 bases are TGTGCCAGCAGGGTGACAGGGGGGGAAAAACTGTTTTTT. Translating it yields CASRVTGGEKLFF.

The chain carries TRBV4-1 and TRBJ1-2; 7 bases match TRBD1. The V gene's germline CDR1 is MGHRA and CDR2 YSYEKL. J was trimmed by 4 bases and V by 4 bases; bases with no gene match: 9. The CDR3 loop spans 15 amino acids. This CDR3 is CASSPSGGSRYGYTF. DNA for the CDR3: TGCGCCAGCAGCCCTTCAGGGGGAAGTCGCTATGGCTACACCTTC.

The chain joins TRBV4-1 to TRBJ2-7, with 10 bases fitting TRBD1. The V gene end was trimmed by 2 bases and the J gene end by 3 bases; junction bases not matched to a gene: 7. Per the germline V gene, CDR1 is MGHRA and CDR2 is YSYEKL. There are 16 residues in the CDR3. In DNA, the CDR3 is TGCGCCAGCAGCCAACTTCAGACAGGGGGCAACTACGAGCAGTACTTC. Translation: CASSQLQTGGNYEQYF.

In regard to this clone: Germline and junction disagree at one end, which may indicate a read error. The sample carries other DNA sequences with the same CDR3. The V and J genes are TRBV2 and TRBJ2-2, with D tentatively TRBD1 (6 bases). Germline V lookup: CDR1 SNHLY, CDR2 FYNNEI. CDR3 size: 13 residues. In nucleotides, the CDR3 is TGTGCCAGCACAGGGGCTAACACTGGGGAGCTGTTTTTT. Protein: CASTGANTGELFF.

The V gene is TRBV6-5, the J gene TRBJ1-2; D not certain. The ends were cut back, 4 bases at V and 0 bases at J, with 6 bases in the middle. Germline CDR1 MNHEY, CDR2 SVGAGI. The CDR3 runs 13 residues. The CDR3 DNA is TGTGCCAGCAGTTCGGGGACTAACTATGGCTACACCTTC. This encodes CASSSGTNYGYTF.

This rearrangement joins TRBV9 to TRBJ2-5; 9 nucleotides match TRBD2. Per germline, CDR1 SGDLS and CDR2 YYNGEE. The CDR3 totals 17 residues. V trimming: 1 base; J trimming: 2 bases; junction bases outside the gene matches: 9. Here the CDR3 DNA reads TGTGCCAGCAGCGTACGGACTAGCGACCGGCCTCAAGAGACCCAGTACTTC. As protein: CASSVRTSDRPQETQYF.

Points on this clone: The CDR3 end shows no conserved phenylalanine or tryptophan, and so a read error is likely. The V and J genes are TRBV6-1 and TRBJ1-6; perhaps TRBD1 as D (6 bases). The CDR3 covers 13 residues. From germline, CDR1 is MNHNS and CDR2 SASEGT. V was shortened by 8 bases and J by 7 bases, with 12 bases between the two germline ends. The CDR3 reads CASAGAWNSPLHL. CDR3 sequence (DNA): TGTGCCAGCGCGGGGGCTTGGAATTCACCCCTCCACCTT.

For this clone: The conserved phenylalanine or tryptophan normally closing the CDR3 is absent here, so this likely arose from a read error. This chain's CDR3 is CASSPTGNSPLHL. CDR3 coding DNA: TGTGCCAGCAGTCCTACAGGGAATTCACCCCTCCACCTT. The chain employs TRBV2 and TRBJ1-6; weak D call: TRBD1 (6 bases). Germline values: CDR1 SNHLY, CDR2 FYNNEI. Trimming shortened V by 5 bases and J by 7 bases, and 9 bases separated the two germline ends. CDR3 length: 13 amino acids.

The chain has TRBV19 and TRBJ2-3, with D unresolved. The germline CDR1 and CDR2 sequences are LNHDA and SQIVND (reference sequence). The CDR3 is 12 residues long. Between the trimmed V and J ends, which lost 7 bases and 6 bases, there was a span of 11 bases. The CDR3 nucleotides read TGTGCCAGTAATTCGCCAAGGGATACGCAGTATTTT. The encoded protein is CASNSPRDTQYF.

This clone was seen a few times. The identical CDR3 is also encoded by other nucleotide sequences in the sample. The rearrangement links TRBV2 to TRBJ1-2; possible D gene TRBD1, 6 bases. This CDR3 spans 13 amino acids. Germline loops: CDR1 SNHLY, CDR2 FYNNEI. Trimming pared 3 bases from V and 7 bases from J, leaving 12 bases between. In DNA, the CDR3 is TGTGCCAGCAGTGATCAGGGGTTGGGTGGCTACACCTTC. Translation: CASSDQGLGGYTF.

This chain connects TRBV5-1 to TRBJ1-6; 9 positions agree with TRBD1. Germline values: CDR1 SGHRS, CDR2 YFSETQ. The J segment lost 7 bases and the V segment lost 6 bases, leaving 5 bases of the junction unmatched. This CDR3 region has 14 residues. The CDR3 DNA is TGCGCCAGCACCGCCGGACAGGGGAATTCACCCCTCCACTTT. It yields the protein CASTAGQGNSPLHF.

This rearrangement joins TRBV6-1 to TRBJ2-7; the D is unclear. Trimming shortened V by 7 bases and J by 3 bases, and 10 bases separated the two germline ends. The germline V gene has CDR1 MNHNS and CDR2 SASEGT. The CDR3 length is 12 residues. The DNA for the CDR3 is TGTGCCAGCAAGCCGACCCACTACGAGCAGTACTTC. Translating gives CASKPTHYEQYF.

This chain connects TRBV19 to TRBJ2-3; D gene ambiguous. CDR3 length equals 15 residues. Germline CDR1 LNHDA, CDR2 SQIVND (reference sequence). V was cut by 7 bases and J by 6 bases, with 20 bases left in between. CDR3 nucleotides: TGTGCCAGTAAGATCGGCCTGCTCTGGGCCGATACGCAGTATTTT. This gives the protein CASKIGLLWADTQYF.